The present entry profiles one TCR beta chain with its context. These data are taken from a study of blood T cell repertoires in COVID-19. Across the study: Acute and convalescent COVID-19 specimens originated in the United States, Italy and Spain.

In the original workflow: Estimation of nucleated cell counts was performed using reference gene primer amplification. Measured with immunoSEQ multiplex PCR; TCRdb has only the in-frame clones, and not every one. Clone size and the V and J calls come from that table; the DNA yielded D and trimming. The sample lists 350,000 to 500,000 clones; roughly 89% were seen once. The specimen sequenced was peripheral blood. The sequence derives from a man aged 18 to 30 with COVID-19, enrolled during active disease.

CDR3: CASSSGSQYEQYF. As DNA, the CDR3 is TGTGCCAGTTCTAGCGGGAGTCAGTACGAGCAGTACTTC. The V call is TRBV28, the J call TRBJ2-7; TRBD2 agrees at 10 bases. The germline gives CDR1 MDHEN, CDR2 SYDVKM. There are 13 residues in the CDR3. The V segment lost 9 bases and the J segment 4 bases; nucleotides outside the gene matches: 6. Complete variable domain (other parts from reference TRBV28 and TRBJ2-7): DVKVTQSSRYLVKRTGEKVFLECVQDMDHENMFWYRQDPGLGLRLIYFSYDVKMKEKGDIPEGYSVSREKKERFSLILESASTNQTSMYLCASSSGSQYEQYFGPGTRLTVT.